The 19 T cell receptor beta chains listed next were all sequenced from one sample in a study of T-cell memory formation after mild COVID-19. TCRdb redid the calling of the 5' RACE reads with MiXCR, one entry per CDR3 protein. The data show about 210,000 distinct CDR3 sequences, roughly 30% seen once. The specimen sequenced was PBMCs or a T cell subset sorted from them (not recorded which). All receptors derive from an adult woman who had mild COVID-19 (a few samples of this study predate the infection). Cell type and time point are not known.

The chain joins TRBV12-3 or TRBV12-4 to TRBJ2-1; TRBD2 is a possible D gene (5 bases). CDR3 length: 16 amino acids. With 6 bases removed from V and 0 bases from J, the gap between germline ends came to 15 bases. CDR3 sequence (DNA): TGTGCCAGCAGCCCGGGGATGGTAGGCTCCTACAATGAGCAGTTCTTC. The encoded protein is CASSPGMVGSYNEQFF.

V gene TRBV18 combines with J gene TRBJ2-2; TRBD1 agrees at 7 bases. The CDR3 is 15 residues long. Germline-derived CDR1 and CDR2 are KGHSH and LQKENI. Trimming took 5 bases from V and 2 from J; bases not matched to a gene: 5. The CDR3 DNA reads TGTGCCAGCTCAGCGACAGGGATTAACACCGGGGAGCTGTTTTTT. It translates to CASSATGINTGELFF. Full variable domain (rest looked up from reference TRBV18 and TRBJ2-2): NAGVMQNPRHLVRRRGQEARLRCSPMKGHSHVYWYRQLPEEGLKFMVYLQKENIIDESGMPKERFSAEFPKEGPSILRIQQVVRGDSAAYFCASSATGINTGELFFGEGSRLTVL.

The J gene is TRBJ2-3, the V gene TRBV12-3 or TRBV12-4, with TRBD1 matching over 8 bases. The CDR3 loop spans 18 amino acids. Losses at the gene ends were 3 bases for V and 0 bases for J; bases not matched to a gene: 11. In DNA form, the CDR3 reads TGTGCCAGCAGTTTCCCTCGGAGGGACAGGATTAGCACAGATACGCAGTATTTT. Encoded protein: CASSFPRRDRISTDTQYF.

The chain is built from TRBV2 and TRBJ2-1; TRBD2 agrees at 12 bases. This CDR3 has 17 residues. The trim removed 6 bases at V and 2 bases at J, leaving 8 bases unmatched. Germline CDR1 reads SNHLY; CDR2 reads FYNNEI. The CDR3 loop is CASRTELAGGPYNEQFF. The CDR3 DNA sequence: TGTGCCAGCAGGACCGAACTAGCGGGGGGACCCTACAATGAGCAGTTCTTC.

The chain recombines TRBV2 with TRBJ2-5; no clear D. The ends were cut back, 7 bases at V and 1 base at J, with 10 bases in the middle. Per germline, CDR1 SNHLY and CDR2 FYNNEI. CDR3 length equals 13 residues. The CDR3 nucleotides are TGTGCCAGCATTCCTGGCCTCCAAGAGACCCAGTACTTC. Translating gives CASIPGLQETQYF.

The rearrangement links TRBV11-3 to TRBJ1-1; 8 nucleotides agree with TRBD1. The V and J ends lost 5 bases and 8 bases, in that order; junction bases with no gene match: 4. This CDR3 spans 12 amino acids. From germline, CDR1 is SGHNT and CDR2 YENEEA. CDR3 in DNA: TGTGCCAGCAGCACCTGGGACAGGGAAGCTTTCTTT. Translated: CASSTWDREAFF.

The chain joins TRBV6-5 to TRBJ1-2, with D perhaps matching TRBD1 (6 bases). This CDR3 is 16 amino acids long. Trimming took 6 bases from V and 4 from J, leaving 21 bases between them. Germline values: CDR1 MNHEY, CDR2 SVGAGI. The CDR3 nucleotides are TGTGCCAGCAGAGGCCAACAGGGCGCTTTTGGCTATGGCTACACCTTC. Residues: CASRGQQGAFGYGYTF.

The chain uses TRBV7-2 and TRBJ1-5, with D perhaps matching TRBD1 (6 bases). CDR1 and CDR2 from the germline V gene are SGHTA and FQGNSA. This CDR3 is 17 amino acids long. V lost 5 bases to trimming and J lost 0 bases, with 17 bases between them. The CDR3 nucleotides are TGTGCCAGCAGCGGGGGGGGCGGACACTATAGCAATCAGCCCCAGCATTTT. Protein sequence: CASSGGGGHYSNQPQHF.

This clonotype occurred a few times. The chain employs TRBV7-2 and TRBJ2-7; tentative D call: TRBD2 (6 bases). Germline assignment: CDR1 SGHTA and CDR2 FQGNSA. V lost 2 bases to trimming and J lost 3 bases, with 17 bases between them. The CDR3 spans 16 residues. The CDR3 loop is CASSLYHGTRHYEQYF. The DNA for the CDR3 is TGTGCCAGCAGCTTATACCACGGGACTCGTCACTACGAGCAGTACTTC.

Written as DNA, the CDR3 is TGCAGTGCTAGAGAAGACAGGGAGGGTGGAAAACTGTTTTTT. This translates into CSAREDREGGKLFF. The chain is built from TRBV20-1 and TRBJ1-4, with 7 bases that match TRBD1. This CDR3 has 14 amino acids. The germline CDR1 and CDR2 sequences are DFQATT and SNEGSKA (reference sequence). V dropped 0 bases and J dropped 10; count of bases not matched to a gene: 8.

The CDR3 sequence is CASIDNRGGSTEAFF. The CDR3 DNA reads TGTGCCAGCATCGATAACAGGGGCGGTTCCACTGAAGCTTTCTTT. The rearrangement uses TRBV7-9 and TRBJ1-1; 7 nucleotides align to TRBD1. From germline, CDR1 is SEHNR and CDR2 FQNEAQ (reference sequence). The V gene end was trimmed by 7 bases and the J gene end by 4 bases; junction bases not matched to a gene: 12. CDR3 size: 15 residues.

V usage is TRBV5-4 and J usage is TRBJ2-5; D is perhaps TRBD2 (7 bases). CDR3 length: 15 residues. V was pared by 3 bases and J by 2 bases, with 14 bases between. In germline, CDR1 is SGHNT, CDR2 YYREEE (reference sequence). The CDR3 here is CASSSTGGEQETQYF. The CDR3 coding sequence is TGTGCCAGCAGCTCAACGGGGGGCGAACAAGAGACCCAGTACTTC. The whole variable domain, filled in from reference TRBV5-4 and TRBJ2-5, reads ETGVTQSPTHLIKTRGQQVTLRCSSQSGHNTVSWYQQALGQGPQFIFQYYREEENGRGNFPPRFSGLQFPNYSSELNVNALELDDSALYLCASSSTGGEQETQYFGPGTRLLVL.

The chain uses TRBV6-1 and TRBJ1-1; D remains unclear. Germline V gene lookup returns CDR1 MNHNS and CDR2 SASEGT. There are 14 residues in the CDR3. V gave up 8 bases and J gave up 4 bases, with 17 bases separating them. CDR3 sequence: CASRPGRAGTEAFF. In DNA form, the CDR3 reads TGTGCCAGCCGACCAGGCCGGGCGGGCACTGAAGCTTTCTTT.

This chain links TRBV6-1 with TRBJ1-1, with 7 bases that match TRBD1. CDR3 length: 15 residues. The trim removed 4 bases at V and 0 bases at J, leaving 5 bases unmatched. Germline CDR1 reads MNHNS; CDR2 reads SASEGT. CDR3 residues: CASSVGTELNTEAFF. The CDR3 DNA reads TGTGCCAGCAGTGTCGGGACAGAACTGAACACTGAAGCTTTCTTT.

This chain uses TRBV24-1 with TRBJ2-5; 9 bases fit TRBD1. After removal of 3 bases from V and 4 bases from J, the junction contained 8 bases not matched to a gene. The germline CDR1 and CDR2 sequences are KGHDR and SFDVKD. The CDR3 has 16 residues. CDR3 nucleotide sequence: TGTGCCACCAGTGATCCGGGGACAGGGAGAGGAGAGACCCAGTACTTC. Translation gives CATSDPGTGRGETQYF.

V is TRBV3-1 and J is TRBJ1-2; D perhaps matches TRBD1 (6 bases). The CDR3 sequence is 15 residues long. V lost 8 bases to trimming and J lost 7 bases, with 23 bases between them. Germline CDR1 LGHDT, CDR2 YNNKEL (reference sequence). The CDR3 coding sequence is TGTGCCAGCCAAGGGTACACAGGGAATCGGCTTGGCTACACCTTC. It codes for CASQGYTGNRLGYTF.

This clonotype was seen only a few times. The chain recombines TRBV25-1 with TRBJ2-1, with 8 bases fitting TRBD2. Germline V gene data show CDR1 as MGHDK and CDR2 as SYGVNS. V was pared by 6 bases and J by 4 bases, with 11 bases of the junction left unmatched. The CDR3 length is 16 residues. The DNA for the CDR3 is TGTGCCAGCAGCCCTGCGGGGGGTCTCTCTTACAATGAGCAGTTCTTC. Translating it yields CASSPAGGLSYNEQFF.

This clonotype was counted a few times. The chain carries TRBV2 and TRBJ2-3; D gene ambiguous. This CDR3 has 14 residues. Germline V CDR1 and CDR2: SNHLY, FYNNEI. Trimming shortened V by 2 bases and J by 0 bases, and 6 bases separated the two germline ends. The CDR3 loop is CASSERMSTDTQYF. In nucleotides, the CDR3 is TGTGCCAGCAGTGAACGGATGAGCACAGATACGCAGTATTTT.

CDR3 nucleotides: TGCGCCAGCAGCCCACAGAGAGCAGGGGCTAATGAAAAACTGTTTTTT. It yields the protein CASSPQRAGANEKLFF. The rearrangement links TRBV4-1 to TRBJ1-4; possibly TRBD1 for D (6 bases). This CDR3 is 16 amino acids long. Germline loops: CDR1 MGHRA, CDR2 YSYEKL. V shed 4 bases and J shed 3 bases, with 15 bases lying between them.